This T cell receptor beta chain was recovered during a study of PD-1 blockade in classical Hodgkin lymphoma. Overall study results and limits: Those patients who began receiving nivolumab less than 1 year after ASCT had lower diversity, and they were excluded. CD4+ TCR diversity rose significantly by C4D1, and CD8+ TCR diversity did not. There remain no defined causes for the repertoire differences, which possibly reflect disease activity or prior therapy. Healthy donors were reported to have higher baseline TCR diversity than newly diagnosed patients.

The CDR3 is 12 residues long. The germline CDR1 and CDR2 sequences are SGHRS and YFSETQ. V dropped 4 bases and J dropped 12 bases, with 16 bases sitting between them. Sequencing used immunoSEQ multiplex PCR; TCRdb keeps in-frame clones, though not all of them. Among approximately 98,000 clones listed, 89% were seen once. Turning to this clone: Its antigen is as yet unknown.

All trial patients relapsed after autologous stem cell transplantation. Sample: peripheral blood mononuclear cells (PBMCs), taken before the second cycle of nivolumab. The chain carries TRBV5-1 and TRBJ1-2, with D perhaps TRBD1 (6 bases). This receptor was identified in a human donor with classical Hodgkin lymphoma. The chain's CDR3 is CASSRDTRGHTF. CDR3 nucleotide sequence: TGCGCCAGCAGCCGGGACACTCGCGGCCACACCTTC. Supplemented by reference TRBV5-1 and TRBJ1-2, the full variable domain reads KAGVTQTPRYLIKTRGQQVTLSCSPISGHRSVSWYQQTPGQGLQFLFEYFSETQRNKGNFPGRFSGRQFSNSRSEMNVSTLELGDSALYLCASSRDTRGHTFGSGTRLTVV.